Below, one T cell receptor (beta chain) is given with its context. Its target is not known. Libraries were prepared by immunoSEQ multiplex PCR; TCRdb keeps only in-frame clonotypes and omits some of them. The table has several thousand clones, under 90% seen once. This sample was included in a study of neoadjuvant nivolumab and ipilimumab in lung cancer. On the study more broadly: The combination arm added day-1 ipilimumab 1 mg/kg to nivolumab 3 mg/kg on days 1, 15, 29. The study's findings and limits: A small number of samples were TCR sequenced. Resected tumors had greater TCR richness and clonality than uninvolved lung. Blood richness before therapy tracked richness in tumors resected after neoadjuvant therapy.

Germline lookup yields CDR1 SGHVS and CDR2 FNYEAQ. This CDR3 is built from 14 residues. V lost 1 base, J lost 2 bases, and 9 bases lay in between. The receptor was isolated from an adult with non-small cell lung cancer. Some clones in this sample may be carry-over from other donors' samples. Sequences were derived from tumor tissue, sampled after neoadjuvant nivolumab, alone or with ipilimumab, at or shortly before surgery. The V call is TRBV7-6, the J call TRBJ2-7, with D hard to call. DNA for the CDR3: TGTGCCAGCAGCTTAGACTCCATTACCTACGAGCAGTACTTC. Its translation is CASSLDSITYEQYF. Full variable domain (rest looked up from reference TRBV7-6 and TRBJ2-7): GAGVSQSPRYKVTKRGQDVALRCDPISGHVSLYWYRQALGQGPEFLTYFNYEAQQDKSGLPNDRFSAERPEGSISTLTIQRTEQRDSAMYRCASSLDSITYEQYFGPGTRLTVT.